This T cell receptor (beta chain) stems from a study of blood T cell repertoires in COVID-19. Under the authors' procedure: From reference gene primer amplification, estimates of nucleated cell counts were derived. Sequenced by immunoSEQ multiplex PCR; TCRdb stores in-frame clones only, minus some. D and trimming were read from the DNA, whereas the V and J calls and clone size are those reported in that table. The sample has about 78,000 clones; roughly nine tenths are singletons. Trimming cost V 7 bases and J 7 bases; bases outside gene matches: 12. Germline lookup yields CDR1 LNHDA and CDR2 SQIVND (reference sequence). The CDR3 runs 14 residues.

Sample: peripheral blood. The chain combines TRBV19 with TRBJ1-2, with 7 bases identical to TRBD1. This receptor was obtained from a man between 45 and 60 years old with active or convalescent COVID-19. The CDR3 DNA follows: TGTGCCAGTAACGGAGGGTACAACAGGGGTGGCTACACCTTC. It specifies CASNGGYNRGGYTF.